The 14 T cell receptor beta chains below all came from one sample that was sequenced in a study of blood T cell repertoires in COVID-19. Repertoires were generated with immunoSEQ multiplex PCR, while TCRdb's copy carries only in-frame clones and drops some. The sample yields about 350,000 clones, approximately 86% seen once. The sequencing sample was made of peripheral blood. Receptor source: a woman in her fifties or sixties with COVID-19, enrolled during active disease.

CDR3 nucleotides: TGTGCCAGCAGTCAGGGACTCAAAAGGGGTGGCTACACCTTC. Protein product: CASSQGLKRGGYTF. The chain links TRBV27 to TRBJ1-2, with D maybe TRBD1 (5 bases). This CDR3 contains 14 residues. V shed 5 bases and J shed 7 bases, with 17 bases lying between them. Germline V gene sequence: CDR1 MNHEY, CDR2 SMNVEV (reference sequence).

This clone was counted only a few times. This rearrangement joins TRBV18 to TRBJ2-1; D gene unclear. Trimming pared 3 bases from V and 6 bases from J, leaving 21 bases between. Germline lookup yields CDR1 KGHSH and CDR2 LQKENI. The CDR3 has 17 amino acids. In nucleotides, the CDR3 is TGTGCCAGCTCACCCGAAAGTAGTATATCCTCTAGCAATGAGCAGTTCTTC. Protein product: CASSPESSISSSNEQFF. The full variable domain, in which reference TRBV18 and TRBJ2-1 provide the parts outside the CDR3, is NAGVMQNPRHLVRRRGQEARLRCSPMKGHSHVYWYRQLPEEGLKFMVYLQKENIIDESGMPKERFSAEFPKEGPSILRIQQVVRGDSAAYFCASSPESSISSSNEQFFGPGTRLTVL.

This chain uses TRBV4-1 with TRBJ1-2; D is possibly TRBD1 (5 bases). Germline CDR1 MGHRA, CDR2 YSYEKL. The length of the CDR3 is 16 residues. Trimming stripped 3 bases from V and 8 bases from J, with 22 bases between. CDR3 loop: CASSQPLLRQGLGYTF. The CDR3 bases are TGCGCCAGCAGCCAGCCTCTTTTACGGCAGGGTTTAGGCTACACCTTC.

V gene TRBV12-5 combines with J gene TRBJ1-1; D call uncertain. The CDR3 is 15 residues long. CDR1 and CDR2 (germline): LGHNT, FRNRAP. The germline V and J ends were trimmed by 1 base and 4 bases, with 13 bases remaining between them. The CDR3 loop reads CASGLGLGVGTEAFF. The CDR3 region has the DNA TGTGCTAGTGGTTTGGGACTAGGTGTTGGCACTGAAGCTTTCTTT. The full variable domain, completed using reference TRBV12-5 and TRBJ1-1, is DARVTQTPRHKVTEMGQEVTMRCQPILGHNTVFWYRQTMMQGLELLAYFRNRAPLDDSGMPKDRFSAEMPDATLATLKIQPSEPRDSAVYFCASGLGLGVGTEAFFGQGTRLTVV.

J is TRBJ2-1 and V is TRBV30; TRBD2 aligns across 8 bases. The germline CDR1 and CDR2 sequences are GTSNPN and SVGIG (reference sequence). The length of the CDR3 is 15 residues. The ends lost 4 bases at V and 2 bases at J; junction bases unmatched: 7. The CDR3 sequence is CAWNPGTSPYNEQFF. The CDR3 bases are TGTGCCTGGAACCCCGGGACTAGTCCCTACAATGAGCAGTTCTTC.

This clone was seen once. CDR3 in amino acids: CASSHELAGVDTQYF. The CDR3 DNA reads as TGTGCCAGCAGCCACGAACTAGCGGGGGTAGATACGCAGTATTTT. The J gene is TRBJ2-3, the V gene TRBV7-6; TRBD2 agrees at 11 bases. V lost 5 bases to trimming and J lost 5 bases; unmatched junction nucleotides: 6. There are 15 residues in the CDR3. Germline assignment: CDR1 SGHVS and CDR2 FNYEAQ.

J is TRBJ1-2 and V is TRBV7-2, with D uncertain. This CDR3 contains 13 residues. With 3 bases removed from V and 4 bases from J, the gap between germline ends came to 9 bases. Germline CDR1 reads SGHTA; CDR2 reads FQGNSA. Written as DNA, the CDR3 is TGTGCCAGCAGCTTTAACAGTCTCTATGGCTACACCTTC. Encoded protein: CASSFNSLYGYTF.

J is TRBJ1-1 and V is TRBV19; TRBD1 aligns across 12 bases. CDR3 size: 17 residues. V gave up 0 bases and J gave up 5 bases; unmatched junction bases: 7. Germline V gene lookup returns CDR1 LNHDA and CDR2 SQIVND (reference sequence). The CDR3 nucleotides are TGTGCCAGTAGTATAGAGGGGACAGGGGGCGCGCGAACTGAAGCTTTCTTT. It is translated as CASSIEGTGGARTEAFF.

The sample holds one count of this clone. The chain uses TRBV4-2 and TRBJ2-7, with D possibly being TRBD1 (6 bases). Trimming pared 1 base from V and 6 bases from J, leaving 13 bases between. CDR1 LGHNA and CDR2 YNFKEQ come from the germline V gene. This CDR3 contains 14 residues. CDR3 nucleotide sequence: TGTGCCAGCAGCCAAGGGTCACAGGGACGCGAGCAGTACTTC. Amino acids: CASSQGSQGREQYF.

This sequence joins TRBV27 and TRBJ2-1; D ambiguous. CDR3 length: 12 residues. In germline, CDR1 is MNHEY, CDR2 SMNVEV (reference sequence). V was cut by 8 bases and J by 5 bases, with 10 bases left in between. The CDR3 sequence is CASSERNNEQFF. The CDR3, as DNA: TGTGCCAGCTCCGAGCGAAACAATGAGCAGTTCTTC.

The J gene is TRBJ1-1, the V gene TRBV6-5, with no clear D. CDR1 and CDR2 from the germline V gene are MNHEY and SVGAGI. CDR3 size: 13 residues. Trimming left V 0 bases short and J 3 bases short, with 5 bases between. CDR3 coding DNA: TGTGCCAGCAGTTACTCACCAGACACTGAAGCTTTCTTT. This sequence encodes CASSYSPDTEAFF.

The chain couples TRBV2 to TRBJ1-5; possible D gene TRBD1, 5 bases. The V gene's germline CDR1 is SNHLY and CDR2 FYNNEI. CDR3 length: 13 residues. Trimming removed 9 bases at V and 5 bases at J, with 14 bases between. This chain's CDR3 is CASSEGQHQPQHF. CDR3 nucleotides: TGTGCCAGTTCGGAGGGGCAGCATCAGCCCCAGCATTTT. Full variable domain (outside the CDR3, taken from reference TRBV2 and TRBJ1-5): EPEVTQTPSHQVTQMGQEVILRCVPISNHLYFYWYRQILGQKVEFLVSFYNNEISEKSEIFDDQFSVERPDGSNFTLKIRSTKLEDSAMYFCASSEGQHQPQHFGDGTRLSIL.

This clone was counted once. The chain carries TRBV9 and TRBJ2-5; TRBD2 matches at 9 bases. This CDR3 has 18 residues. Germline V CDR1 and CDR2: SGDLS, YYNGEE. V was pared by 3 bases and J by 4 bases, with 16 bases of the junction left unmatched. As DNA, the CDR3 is TGTGCCAGCAGCGACCTGCCGGGCGGACTAGCGCGAAGAGAGACCCAGTACTTC. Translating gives CASSDLPGGLARRETQYF. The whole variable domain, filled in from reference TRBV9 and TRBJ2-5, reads DSGVTQTPKHLITATGQRVTLRCSPRSGDLSVYWYQQSLDQGLQFLIQYYNGEERAKGNILERFSAQQFPDLHSELNLSSLELGDSALYFCASSDLPGGLARRETQYFGPGTRLLVL.

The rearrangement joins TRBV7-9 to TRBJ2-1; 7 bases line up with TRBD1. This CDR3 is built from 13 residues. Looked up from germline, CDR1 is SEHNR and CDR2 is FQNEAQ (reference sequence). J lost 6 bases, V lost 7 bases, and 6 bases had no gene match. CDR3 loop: CASIGQDSNEQFF. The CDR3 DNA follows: TGTGCCAGCATAGGACAGGACTCCAATGAGCAGTTCTTC.